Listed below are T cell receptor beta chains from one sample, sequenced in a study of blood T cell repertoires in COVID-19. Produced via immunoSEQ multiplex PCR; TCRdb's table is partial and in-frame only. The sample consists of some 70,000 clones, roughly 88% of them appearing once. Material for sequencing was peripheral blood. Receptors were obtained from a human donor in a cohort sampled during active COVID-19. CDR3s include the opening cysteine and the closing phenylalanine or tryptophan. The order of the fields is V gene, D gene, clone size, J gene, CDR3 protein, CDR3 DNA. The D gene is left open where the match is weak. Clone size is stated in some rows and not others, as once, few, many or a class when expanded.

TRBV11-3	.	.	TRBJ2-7	CASSLTPDYEQYF	TGTGCCAGCAGCCTGACACCCGACTACGAGCAGTACTTC
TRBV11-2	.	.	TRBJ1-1	CASSFQEGRTEAFF	TGTGCCAGCAGCTTTCAGGAGGGAAGGACTGAAGCTTTCTTT
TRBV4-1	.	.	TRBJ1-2	CASSHPDSRGGYTF	TGCGCCAGCAGCCATCCCGACAGCAGGGGCGGCTACACCTTC
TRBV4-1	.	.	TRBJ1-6	CASSQEKGQGSSPLHF	TGCGCCAGCAGCCAAGAGAAGGGGCAGGGGAGTTCACCCCTCCACTTT
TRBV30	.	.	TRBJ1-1	CAEHPRGNTEAFF	TGTGCCGAACACCCTCGGGGGAACACTGAAGCTTTCTTT
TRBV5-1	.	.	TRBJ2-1	CASSLSGSGNEQFF	TGCGCCAGCAGCTTATCGGGGTCGGGCAATGAGCAGTTCTTC
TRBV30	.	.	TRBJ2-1	CACPPLSSYNEQFF	TGTGCCTGCCCCCCTCTGAGCTCCTACAATGAGCAGTTCTTC
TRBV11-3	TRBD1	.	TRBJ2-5	CASSSDREETQYF	TGTGCCAGCAGCTCAGACAGGGAAGAGACCCAGTACTTC
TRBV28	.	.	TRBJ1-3	CASSFGGNGNTIYF	TGTGCCAGCAGTTTCGGGGGGAATGGAAACACCATATATTTT
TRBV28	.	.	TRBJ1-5	CASSIPAGPQHF	TGTGCCAGCAGCATACCCGCAGGGCCCCAGCATTTT
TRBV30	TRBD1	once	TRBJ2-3	CAWAEGATTQYF	TGTGCCTGGGCTGAGGGGGCGACTACGCAGTATTTT
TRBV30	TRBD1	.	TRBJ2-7	CAWSVGQGRYEQYF	TGTGCCTGGAGTGTTGGACAGGGTCGCTACGAGCAGTACTTC
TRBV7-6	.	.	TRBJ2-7	CASSLDLVNRGHKEQYF	TGTGCCAGCAGCTTAGATCTCGTAAATAGAGGCCATAAAGAGCAGTACTTC
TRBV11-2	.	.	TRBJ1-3	CASSLEAVPPNTIYF	TGTGCCAGCAGCTTAGAGGCTGTTCCACCGAACACCATATATTTT
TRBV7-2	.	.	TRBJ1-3	CASSLVGFGLYF	TGTGCCAGCAGCTTAGTCGGGTTTGGATTATATTTT
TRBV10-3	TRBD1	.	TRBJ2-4	CAISEQGNIQYF	TGTGCCATCAGTGAACAGGGGAACATTCAGTACTTC
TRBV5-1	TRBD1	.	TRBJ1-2	CASSLGQGANYGYTF	TGCGCCAGCAGCTTGGGACAGGGGGCTAACTATGGCTACACCTTC
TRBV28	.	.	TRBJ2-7	CASTSSTGHAYEQYF	TGTGCCAGCACCTCCTCAACGGGACACGCCTACGAGCAGTACTTC
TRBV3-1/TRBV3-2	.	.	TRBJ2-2	CASSPGTGELFF	TGTGCCAGCAGTCCAGGGACCGGGGAGCTGTTTTTT
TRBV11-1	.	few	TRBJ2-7	CASSRGLGNYEQYF	TGTGCCAGCAGTCGAGGCCTCGGCAACTACGAGCAGTACTTC
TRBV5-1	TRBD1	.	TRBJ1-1	CASSLSVTGVSEAFF	TGCGCCAGCAGCTTGTCAGTGACAGGGGTATCTGAAGCTTTCTTT
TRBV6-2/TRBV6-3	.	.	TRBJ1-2	CASSYSRWTGVSYGYTF	TGTGCCAGCAGTTACTCGAGGTGGACGGGGGTCAGCTATGGCTACACCTTC
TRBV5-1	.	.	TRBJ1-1	CASSRGGNTEAFF	TGCGCCAGCAGCCGCGGGGGGAACACTGAAGCTTTCTTT
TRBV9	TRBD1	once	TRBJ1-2	CASSVVGQGAGYTF	TGTGCCAGCAGCGTGGTCGGACAGGGCGCTGGCTACACCTTC
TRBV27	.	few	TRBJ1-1	CASTSRTEAFF	TGTGCCAGCACTAGTCGGACTGAAGCTTTCTTT
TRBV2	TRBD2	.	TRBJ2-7	CASRSVAGGYEQYF	TGTGCCAGCAGATCCGTAGCGGGGGGCTACGAGCAGTACTTC
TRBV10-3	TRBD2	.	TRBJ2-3	CAISLTSGSTDTQYF	TGTGCCATCAGCCTGACTAGCGGTAGCACAGATACGCAGTATTTT
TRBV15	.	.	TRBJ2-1	CATSRDGAGYEQFF	TGTGCCACCAGCAGAGATGGGGCAGGCTATGAGCAGTTCTTC
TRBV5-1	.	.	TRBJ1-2	CASRGVYGYTF	TGCGCCAGCAGAGGAGTCTATGGCTACACCTTC
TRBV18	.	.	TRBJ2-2	CASPPPRAGDMTGELFF	TGTGCCAGCCCTCCCCCCCGGGCAGGGGATATGACCGGGGAGCTGTTTTTT